What follows are 4 T cell receptor beta chains derived from one specimen sequenced in a study of T cell repertoires in cytomegalovirus infection. MiXCR was run by TCRdb on the reads, yielding one entry per CDR3 protein. The sample holds around 71,000 distinct CDR3 sequences, roughly 20% seen once. These receptors are not linked to any known antigen. Sequencing was performed on CD8+ T cells from cultured PBMCs, taken from culture after CMV antigen stimulation. These receptors were collected from a human donor in good health (CMV status not recorded). Some clones in this sample may be carry-over from other donors' samples.

Ten or more counts support this clonotype. This rearrangement joins TRBV10-3 to TRBJ2-7; D is possibly TRBD1 (6 bases). Germline V gene lookup returns CDR1 ENHRY and CDR2 SYGVKD. CDR3 length: 13 amino acids. V lost 3 bases, J lost 6 bases, and 12 bases lay in between. Here the CDR3 DNA reads TGTGCCATCAGTGAAAGGGGGATCTCCGAGCAGTACTTC. Protein sequence: CAISERGISEQYF.

This clonotype was observed at least ten times. The chain combines TRBV27 with TRBJ1-6, with D possibly TRBD1 on 5 matching bases. The CDR3 contains 15 residues. Between the trimmed V and J ends, which lost 7 bases and 7 bases, there was a span of 17 bases. Germline CDR1 reads MNHEY; CDR2 reads SMNVEV (reference sequence). This chain's CDR3 is CASIDYGGSNSPLHF. CDR3 nucleotides: TGTGCCAGCATCGATTACGGGGGTAGCAATTCACCCCTCCACTTT.

This clonotype was picked up a small number of times. The CDR3 loop is CASSPGGELFF. The DNA of the CDR3 is TGTGCCAGCAGCCCGGGCGGGGAGCTGTTTTTT. V usage is TRBV12-3 or TRBV12-4 and J usage is TRBJ2-2; D uncertain. CDR3 length: 11 residues. V was trimmed by 6 bases and J by 7 bases, leaving 6 bases between them.

This clonotype was counted a few times. In DNA form, the CDR3 reads TGTGCCAGCAGCTTAGCTTTCGGGACCTATAGCACAGATACGCAGTATTTT. Translation gives CASSLAFGTYSTDTQYF. This chain joins TRBV7-2 and TRBJ2-3; D possibly uses TRBD1 or TRBD2 (5 bases each). Germline V gene data show CDR1 as SGHTA and CDR2 as FQGNSA. CDR3 length: 17 residues. Between the trimmed V and J ends, which lost 0 bases and 0 bases, there was a span of 13 bases.